This T cell receptor beta chain was identified during a study of graft-versus-host responses after intestinal transplantation. Across the study: Recipients uniformly received anti-thymocyte globulin induction, followed by tacrolimus and steroids for around 3 years.

Measured with immunoSEQ multiplex PCR; TCRdb has only the in-frame clones, and not every one. The profile shows 65,000 to 90,000 clones, roughly nine tenths of them singletons. The CDR3 contains 13 residues. V gave up 8 bases and J gave up 5 bases, with 18 bases separating them. Germline V lookup: CDR1 SQVTM, CDR2 ANQGSEA. This clone is a singleton in its sample. Its antigen is unidentified. The rearrangement joins TRBV29-1 to TRBJ1-1; TRBD1 might be the D (5 bases). This sample comprised unstimulated CD8+ T cells sorted from spleen or lymph node cells, obtained before intestinal transplant. This clonotype originated in a human donor who received an intestinal transplant. CDR3: CSTYRGGRTEAFF. The CDR3 DNA is TGCAGCACTTACCGGGGGGGAAGGACTGAAGCTTTCTTT.